Listed below are T cell receptor beta chains from one sample, sequenced in a study of blood T cell repertoires in COVID-19. Only in-frame clones appear in the TCRdb table, and some are missing; sequencing was by immunoSEQ multiplex PCR. This table holds more than 140,000 clones, 84% found once. Sample: peripheral blood. These receptors originate from a woman aged 50 to 65 in a cohort sampled during active or convalescent COVID-19. Both conserved end residues are part of each CDR3. D genes are given only for firm matches. Only some rows state a clone size, as once, few, many or a class for expanded clones.

TGCGCCAGCAGCGGTGGCGGGAGCGGGGAGACCCAGTACTTC,CASSGGGSGETQYF,.,TRBD2,TRBJ2-5,TRBV10-1
TGTGCCAGCAGCCCAGGGGCGCCGACTGAAGCTTTCTTT,CASSPGAPTEAFF,.,.,TRBJ1-1,TRBV7-8
TGTGCCAGCAGCTCAATGAGGCCTACCTACGAGCAGTACTTC,CASSSMRPTYEQYF,.,.,TRBJ2-7,TRBV13
TGTGCCAGCAGCTTAGTGGGACAGGGTCGGTGGTACGAGCAGTACTTC,CASSLVGQGRWYEQYF,once,TRBD1,TRBJ2-7,TRBV7-8
TGTGCCAGCAGCCGACAGGGAAGGGATGGCTACACCTTC,CASSRQGRDGYTF,.,TRBD1,TRBJ1-2,TRBV11-1
TGTGCCAGCAGCCAAAGTCTGGCAGGGCAGACCCAGTACTTC,CASSQSLAGQTQYF,few,.,TRBJ2-5,TRBV14
TGTGCCAGCAGTGAAGTTTCCAGGTCCTATAATTCACCCCTCCACTTT,CASSEVSRSYNSPLHF,.,.,TRBJ1-6,TRBV6-1
TGTGCCAGCAGCACGGGACAGGGGGGTTTCGGGGAGCTGTTTTTT,CASSTGQGGFGELFF,.,TRBD1,TRBJ2-2,TRBV7-7
TGTGCCAGCAGTTCCCCCGACAGGGGGAACTATGGCTACACCTTC,CASSSPDRGNYGYTF,.,TRBD1,TRBJ1-2,TRBV6-5
TGTGCCAGCAGCCAAGGTCCGCGGCTGGAGACCCAGTACTTC,CASSQGPRLETQYF,few,.,TRBJ2-5,TRBV7-6
TGTGCCAGCAGTTCCCCGACTAGCGGGAACACCGGGGAGCTGTTTTTT,CASSSPTSGNTGELFF,.,TRBD2,TRBJ2-2,TRBV6-5
TGCGCCAGCAGCCAAGAAGGTGCTCAGACTTTGCAAGAGACCCAGTACTTC,CASSQEGAQTLQETQYF,.,.,TRBJ2-5,TRBV4-1
TGTGCCAGCAGCTCGAATCGGGCCGGGGAGCTGTTTTTT,CASSSNRAGELFF,.,.,TRBJ2-2,TRBV7-2
TGTGCCACCGGGACTAGCGGACCAGAGACCCAGTACTTC,CATGTSGPETQYF,once,TRBD2,TRBJ2-5,TRBV15
TGTGCCAGCCGACAGGGAACTAATGAAAAACTGTTTTTT,CASRQGTNEKLFF,.,TRBD1,TRBJ1-4,TRBV27
TGTGCCAGCAACCCCGGGGGGACAGGGGGCTTCTACACCTTC,CASNPGGTGGFYTF,few,TRBD1,TRBJ1-2,TRBV6-2/TRBV6-3
TGCGCCAGCAGCTGGGGGACAGGGGGCTTCGGCGAGCAGTACTTC,CASSWGTGGFGEQYF,.,TRBD1,TRBJ2-7,TRBV5-1
TGTGCCAGCTCACCACCTAGGGGGGGCAACACCGGGGAGCTGTTTTTT,CASSPPRGGNTGELFF,.,.,TRBJ2-2,TRBV18
TGTGCCAGCAGTCGGGGGGGGACCTTCACCGGGGAGCTGTTTTTT,CASSRGGTFTGELFF,.,TRBD2,TRBJ2-2,TRBV27
TGTGCCAGCAGCCAAGGTGGGACTAGCGGTCGCGAGCAGTACTTC,CASSQGGTSGREQYF,.,TRBD2,TRBJ2-7,TRBV3-1/TRBV3-2
TGTGCCAGCAGCGCAGGGCTTGGTGGCTACACCTTC,CASSAGLGGYTF,.,.,TRBJ1-2,TRBV5-6
TGTGCCAGCAGCCCGGGTGGAACTACTAATTCACCCCTCCACTTT,CASSPGGTTNSPLHF,once,.,TRBJ1-6,TRBV5-4
TGTGCCATCAGTGCAGGAGGGGGCGCCGATAATTCACCCCTCCACTTT,CAISAGGGADNSPLHF,.,TRBD1,TRBJ1-6,TRBV10-3
TGTGCCACCAGCAGGACTAGCGGGGAGCAAGAGACCCAGTACTTC,CATSRTSGEQETQYF,.,TRBD2,TRBJ2-5,TRBV15
TGTGCCAGCAGTTTGAGGCCTTATAATGAAAAACTGTTTTTT,CASSLRPYNEKLFF,.,.,TRBJ1-4,TRBV6-6
TGTGCCTGGAGTGTACAGGGAAATCAGCCCCAGCATTTT,CAWSVQGNQPQHF,.,.,TRBJ1-5,TRBV30
TGTGCCATCACCGCTCCCGGGACTAGTTCCTACAATGAGCAGTTCTTC,CAITAPGTSSYNEQFF,.,TRBD2,TRBJ2-1,TRBV10-3
TGTGCCAGGGACAGGGTTGCAGATACGCAGTATTTT,CARDRVADTQYF,once,.,TRBJ2-3,TRBV21-1
TGTGCCTGGAGTCAAAAGAGGACCGGGACAGGGATCGTGGCTAATGAAAAACTGTTTTTT,CAWSQKRTGTGIVANEKLFF,.,TRBD1,TRBJ1-4,TRBV30
TGCGCCAGCAGCCAAGCGACAGGGGACTCCGGGGAGCTGTTTTTT,CASSQATGDSGELFF,.,TRBD1,TRBJ2-2,TRBV4-1